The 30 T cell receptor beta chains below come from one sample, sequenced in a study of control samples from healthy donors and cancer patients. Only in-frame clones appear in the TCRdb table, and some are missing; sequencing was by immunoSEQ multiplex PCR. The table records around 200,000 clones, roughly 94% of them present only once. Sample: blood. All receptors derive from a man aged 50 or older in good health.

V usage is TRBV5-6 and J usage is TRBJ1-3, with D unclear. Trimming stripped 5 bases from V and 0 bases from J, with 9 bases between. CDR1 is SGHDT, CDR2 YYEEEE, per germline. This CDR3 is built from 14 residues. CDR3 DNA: TGTGCCAGCAGTGGAGCGCCCTCTGGAAACACCATATATTTT. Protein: CASSGAPSGNTIYF.

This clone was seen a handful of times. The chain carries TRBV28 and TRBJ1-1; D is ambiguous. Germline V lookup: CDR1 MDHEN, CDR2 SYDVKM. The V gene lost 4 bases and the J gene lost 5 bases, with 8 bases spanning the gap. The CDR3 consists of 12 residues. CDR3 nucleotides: TGTGCCAGCAGTTATCCGAGGACTGAAGCTTTCTTT. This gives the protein CASSYPRTEAFF.

The CDR3: CASRLQGVNTEAFF. As DNA, the CDR3 is TGCGCCAGCAGGTTACAGGGGGTAAACACTGAAGCTTTCTTT. V gene TRBV5-1 combines with J gene TRBJ1-1, with TRBD1 matching over 8 bases. CDR3 length equals 14 residues. Germline CDR1 SGHRS, CDR2 YFSETQ. V shed 5 bases, J shed 2 bases, and the junction held 5 bases outside the gene matches. The variable domain in full, with the rest retrieved from reference TRBV5-1 and TRBJ1-1, is KAGVTQTPRYLIKTRGQQVTLSCSPISGHRSVSWYQQTPGQGLQFLFEYFSETQRNKGNFPGRFSGRQFSNSRSEMNVSTLELGDSALYLCASRLQGVNTEAFFGQGTRLTVV.

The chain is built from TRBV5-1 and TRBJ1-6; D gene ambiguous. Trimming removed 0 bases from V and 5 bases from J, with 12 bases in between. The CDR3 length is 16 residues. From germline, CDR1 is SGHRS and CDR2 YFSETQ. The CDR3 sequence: CASSLGRSSDNSPLHF. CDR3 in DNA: TGCGCCAGCAGCTTGGGACGGAGTAGTGATAATTCACCCCTCCACTTT.

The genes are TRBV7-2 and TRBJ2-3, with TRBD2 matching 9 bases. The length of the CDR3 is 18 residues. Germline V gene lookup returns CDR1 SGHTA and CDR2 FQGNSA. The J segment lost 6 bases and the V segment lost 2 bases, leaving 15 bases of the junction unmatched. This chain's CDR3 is CASSLQSMGSGGRDTQYF. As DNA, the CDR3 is TGTGCCAGCAGCTTACAGTCCATGGGTAGCGGGGGCAGGGATACGCAGTATTTT.

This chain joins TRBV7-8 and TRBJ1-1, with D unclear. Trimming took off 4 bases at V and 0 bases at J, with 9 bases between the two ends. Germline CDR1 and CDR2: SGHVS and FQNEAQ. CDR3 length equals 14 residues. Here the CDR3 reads CASSSGRMNTEAFF. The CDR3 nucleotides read TGTGCCAGCAGCTCGGGCCGTATGAACACTGAAGCTTTCTTT.

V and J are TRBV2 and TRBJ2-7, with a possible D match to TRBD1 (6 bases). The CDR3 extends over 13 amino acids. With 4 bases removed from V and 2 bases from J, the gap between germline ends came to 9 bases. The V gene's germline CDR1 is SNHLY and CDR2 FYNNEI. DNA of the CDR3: TGTGCCAGCAGTGCCGGGACACCCTACGAGCAGTACTTC. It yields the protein CASSAGTPYEQYF.

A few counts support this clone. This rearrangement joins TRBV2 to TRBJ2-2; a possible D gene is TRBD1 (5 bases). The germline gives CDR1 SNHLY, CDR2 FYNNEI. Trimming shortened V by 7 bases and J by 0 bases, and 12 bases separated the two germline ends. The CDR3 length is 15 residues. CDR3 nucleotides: TGTGCCAGCACTATCCAGGGTTCGAACACCGGGGAGCTGTTTTTT. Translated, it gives CASTIQGSNTGELFF.

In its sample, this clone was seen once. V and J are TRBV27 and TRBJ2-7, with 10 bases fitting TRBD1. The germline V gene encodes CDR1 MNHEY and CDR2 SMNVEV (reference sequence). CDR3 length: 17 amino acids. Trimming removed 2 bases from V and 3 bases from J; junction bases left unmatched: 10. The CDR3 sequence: CASSLKGQGSAVYEQYF. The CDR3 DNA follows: TGTGCCAGCAGTTTAAAGGGACAGGGGTCGGCGGTCTACGAGCAGTACTTC.

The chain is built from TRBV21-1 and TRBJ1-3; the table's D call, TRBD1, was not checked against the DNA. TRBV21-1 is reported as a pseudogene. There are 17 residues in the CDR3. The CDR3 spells CASSKVQTVSSGNTIYF. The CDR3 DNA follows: TGTGCCAGCAGCAAAGTACAGACCGTGAGCTCTGGAAACACCATATATTTT.

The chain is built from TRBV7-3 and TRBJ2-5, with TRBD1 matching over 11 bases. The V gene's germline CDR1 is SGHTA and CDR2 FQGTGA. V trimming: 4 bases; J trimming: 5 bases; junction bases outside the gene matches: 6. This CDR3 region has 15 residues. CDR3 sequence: CASSSGTGGVETQYF. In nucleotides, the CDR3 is TGTGCCAGCAGCTCCGGGACAGGGGGAGTGGAGACCCAGTACTTC.

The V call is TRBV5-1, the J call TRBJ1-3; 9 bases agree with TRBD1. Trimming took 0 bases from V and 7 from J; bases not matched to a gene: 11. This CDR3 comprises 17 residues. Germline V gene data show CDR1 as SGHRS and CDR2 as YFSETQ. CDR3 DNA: TGCGCCAGCAGCTTGGCCGCGCAGGGACAGGGATGGAACACCATATATTTT. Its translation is CASSLAAQGQGWNTIYF.

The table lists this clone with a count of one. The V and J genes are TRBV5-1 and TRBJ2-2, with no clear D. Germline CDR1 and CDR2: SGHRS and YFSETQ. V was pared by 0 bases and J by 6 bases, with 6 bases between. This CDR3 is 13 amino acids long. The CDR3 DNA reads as TGCGCCAGCAGCTTGGGACTTGCCGGGGAGCTGTTTTTT. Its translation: CASSLGLAGELFF.

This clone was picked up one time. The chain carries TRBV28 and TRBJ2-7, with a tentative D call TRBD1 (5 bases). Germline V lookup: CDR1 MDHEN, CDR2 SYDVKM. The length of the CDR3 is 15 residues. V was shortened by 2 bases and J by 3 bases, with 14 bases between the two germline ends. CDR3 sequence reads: CASSLGQGLSYEQYV. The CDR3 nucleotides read TGTGCCAGCAGTTTAGGTCAGGGTCTGAGCTACGAGCAGTACGTC.

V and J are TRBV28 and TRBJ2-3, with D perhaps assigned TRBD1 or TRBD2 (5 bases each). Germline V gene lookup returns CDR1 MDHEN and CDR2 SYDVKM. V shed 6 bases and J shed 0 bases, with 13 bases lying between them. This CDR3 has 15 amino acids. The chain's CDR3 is CASSTGAYSTDTQYF. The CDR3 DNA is TGTGCCAGCAGCACCGGGGCCTATAGCACAGATACGCAGTATTTT.

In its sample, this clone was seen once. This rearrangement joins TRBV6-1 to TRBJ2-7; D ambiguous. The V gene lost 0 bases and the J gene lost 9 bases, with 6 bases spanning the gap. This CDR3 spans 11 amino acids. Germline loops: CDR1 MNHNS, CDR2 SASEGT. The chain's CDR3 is CASSEAGRQYV. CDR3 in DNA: TGTGCCAGCAGTGAAGCGGGAAGGCAGTACGTC.

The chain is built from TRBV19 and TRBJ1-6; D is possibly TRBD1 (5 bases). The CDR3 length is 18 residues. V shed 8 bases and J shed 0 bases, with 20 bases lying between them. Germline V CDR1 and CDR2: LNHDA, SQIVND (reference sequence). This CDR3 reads CASGGGNSRSSYNSPLHF. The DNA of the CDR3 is TGTGCCAGTGGCGGGGGAAACTCGCGGAGCTCCTATAATTCACCCCTCCACTTT.

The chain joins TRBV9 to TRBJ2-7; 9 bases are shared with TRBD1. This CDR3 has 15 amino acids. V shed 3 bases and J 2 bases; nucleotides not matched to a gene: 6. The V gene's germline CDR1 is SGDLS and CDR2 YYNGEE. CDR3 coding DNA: TGTGCCAGCAGCGCGGACAGGGGACTCCCCTACGAGCAGTACTTC. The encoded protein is CASSADRGLPYEQYF.

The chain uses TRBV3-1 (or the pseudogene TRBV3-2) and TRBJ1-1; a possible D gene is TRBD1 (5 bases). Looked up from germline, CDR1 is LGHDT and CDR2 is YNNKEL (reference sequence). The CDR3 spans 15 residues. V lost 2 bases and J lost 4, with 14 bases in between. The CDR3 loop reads CASSQKWGGSTEAFF. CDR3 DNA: TGTGCCAGCAGCCAAAAATGGGGCGGGAGCACTGAAGCTTTCTTT.

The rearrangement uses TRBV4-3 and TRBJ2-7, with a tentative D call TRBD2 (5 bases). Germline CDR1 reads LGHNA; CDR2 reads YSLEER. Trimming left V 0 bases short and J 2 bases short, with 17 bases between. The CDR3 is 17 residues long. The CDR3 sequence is CASSQDTGNQIAYEQYF. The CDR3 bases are TGCGCCAGCAGCCAAGATACCGGGAACCAAATCGCCTACGAGCAGTACTTC.

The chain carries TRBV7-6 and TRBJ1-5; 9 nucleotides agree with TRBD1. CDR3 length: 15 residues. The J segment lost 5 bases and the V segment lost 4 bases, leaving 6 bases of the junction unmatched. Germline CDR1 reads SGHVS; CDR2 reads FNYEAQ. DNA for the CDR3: TGTGCCAGCAGCTCGGGGACAGGGAGCGATCAGCCCCAGCATTTT. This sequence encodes CASSSGTGSDQPQHF. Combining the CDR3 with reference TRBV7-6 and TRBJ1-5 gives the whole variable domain GAGVSQSPRYKVTKRGQDVALRCDPISGHVSLYWYRQALGQGPEFLTYFNYEAQQDKSGLPNDRFSAERPEGSISTLTIQRTEQRDSAMYRCASSSGTGSDQPQHFGDGTRLSIL.

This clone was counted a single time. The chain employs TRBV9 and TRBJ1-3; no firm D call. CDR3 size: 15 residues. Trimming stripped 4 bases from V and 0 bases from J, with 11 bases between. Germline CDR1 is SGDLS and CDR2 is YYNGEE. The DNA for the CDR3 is TGTGCCAGCAGCCCCCGTAGTCCCTCTGGAAACACCATATATTTT. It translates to CASSPRSPSGNTIYF.

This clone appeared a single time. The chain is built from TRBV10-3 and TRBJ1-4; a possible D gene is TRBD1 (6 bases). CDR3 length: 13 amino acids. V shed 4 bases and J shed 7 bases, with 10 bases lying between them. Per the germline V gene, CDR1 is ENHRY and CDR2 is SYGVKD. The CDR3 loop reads CAISGGGGEKLFF. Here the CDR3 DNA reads TGTGCCATCAGTGGGGGGGGCGGTGAAAAACTGTTTTTT.

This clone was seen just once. CDR3 loop: CASSLDSSGGYEQYF. CDR3 DNA sequence: TGTGCCAGCAGCTTAGACTCTAGCGGAGGCTACGAGCAGTACTTC. This chain connects TRBV7-2 to TRBJ2-7; 7 bases are shared with TRBD2. This CDR3 region has 15 residues. Germline loops: CDR1 SGHTA, CDR2 FQGNSA. J was trimmed by 3 bases and V by 1 base; bases with no gene match: 6.

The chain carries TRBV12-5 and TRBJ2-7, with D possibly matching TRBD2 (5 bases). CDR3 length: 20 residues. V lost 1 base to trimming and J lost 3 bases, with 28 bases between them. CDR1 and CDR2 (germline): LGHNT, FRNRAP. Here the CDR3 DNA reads TGTGCTAGTGGTTTGGAGTACGGGGAGCCCGCGCCCGGACTCCGCTACGAGCAGTACGTC. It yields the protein CASGLEYGEPAPGLRYEQYV.

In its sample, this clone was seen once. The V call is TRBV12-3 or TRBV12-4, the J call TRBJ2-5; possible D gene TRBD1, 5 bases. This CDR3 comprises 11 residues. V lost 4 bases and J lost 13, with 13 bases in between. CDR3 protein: CASSYDRLLYF. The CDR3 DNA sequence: TGTGCCAGCAGTTATGACAGACTCTTGTACTTC.

The CDR3 loop is CASSPIDNEQFF. The CDR3 DNA is TGTGCCAGCTCACCGATAGACAATGAGCAGTTCTTC. This chain connects TRBV18 to TRBJ2-1; D ambiguous. The CDR3 is 12 amino acids. Germline V CDR1 and CDR2: KGHSH, LQKENI. V lost 3 bases, J lost 5 bases, and 5 bases lay in between.

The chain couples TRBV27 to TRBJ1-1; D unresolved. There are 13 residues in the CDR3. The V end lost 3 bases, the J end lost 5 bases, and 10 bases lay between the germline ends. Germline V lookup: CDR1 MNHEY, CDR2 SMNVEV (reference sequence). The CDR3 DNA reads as TGTGCCAGCAGTTTTATCCGGCAAACTGAAGCTTTCTTT. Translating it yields CASSFIRQTEAFF.

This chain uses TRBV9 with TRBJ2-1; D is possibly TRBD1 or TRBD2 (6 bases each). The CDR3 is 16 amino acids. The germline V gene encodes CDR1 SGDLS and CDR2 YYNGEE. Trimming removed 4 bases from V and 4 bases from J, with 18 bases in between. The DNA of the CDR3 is TGTGCCAGCAGCTATGGGGGCGGAGGGGGTTACAATGAGCAGTTCTTC. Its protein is CASSYGGGGGYNEQFF.

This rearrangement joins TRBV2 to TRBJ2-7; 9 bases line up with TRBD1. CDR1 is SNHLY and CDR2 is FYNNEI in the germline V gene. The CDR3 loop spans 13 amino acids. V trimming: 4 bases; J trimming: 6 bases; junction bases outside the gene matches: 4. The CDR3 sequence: CASSGYRGLEQYF. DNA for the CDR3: TGTGCCAGCAGTGGCTACAGGGGGCTCGAGCAGTACTTC.